The 32 T cell receptor beta chains below come from one sample, sequenced in a study of response to subunit inactivated influenza vaccine. TCRdb passed the RT-PCR reads through MiXCR, listing each CDR3 protein once. In the table there are almost 250,000 distinct CDR3 sequences, 9% to 15% of which are singletons. Sequencing used non-naive T cells sorted from PBMCs, obtained 14 to 15 days before vaccination. All receptors derive from a man over 45 who received an inactivated influenza vaccine.

This clonotype was observed a few times. V is TRBV4-2 and J is TRBJ2-5, with TRBD1 matching over 8 bases. Per germline, CDR1 LGHNA and CDR2 YNFKEQ. This CDR3 contains 14 residues. V lost 3 bases and J lost 2; bases outside the gene matches: 2. The CDR3 coding sequence is TGTGCCAGCAGCCAGACAGGGGTTCAAGAGACCCAGTACTTC. This gives the protein CASSQTGVQETQYF.

The table lists this clonotype with many counts. This sequence joins TRBV6-2 or TRBV6-3 and TRBJ2-5; the match to TRBD2 covers 11 bases. V shed 11 bases, J shed 5 bases, and the junction held 7 bases outside the gene matches. Germline V CDR1 and CDR2: MNHEY, SVGEGT. This CDR3 has 13 residues. CDR3: CAGGLAAEETQYF. The CDR3 bases are TGTGCCGGGGGACTAGCGGCTGAGGAGACCCAGTACTTC.

The CDR3 bases are TGTGCCAGCAGCTCCGTCGGGACTACCTTCTATGGCTACACCTTC. Protein: CASSSVGTTFYGYTF. The chain uses TRBV7-2 and TRBJ1-2; perhaps TRBD1 as D (5 bases). CDR3 length: 15 amino acids. Per the germline V gene, CDR1 is SGHTA and CDR2 is FQGNSA. Trimming stripped 4 bases from V and 4 bases from J, with 16 bases between.

The table lists this clonotype with many counts. J is TRBJ2-3 and V is TRBV12-3 or TRBV12-4, with a tentative D call TRBD2 (6 bases). V gave up 2 bases and J gave up 7 bases, with 13 bases separating them. The CDR3 has 14 amino acids. DNA for the CDR3: TGTGCCAGCAGTTTACCTACGGGAGCGAATACGCAGTATTTT. Amino acids: CASSLPTGANTQYF.

This clonotype was counted between two and nine times. The V and J genes are TRBV5-1 and TRBJ2-6; D is ambiguous. CDR3 size: 14 residues. V gave up 4 bases and J gave up 2 bases, with 7 bases separating them. Germline V gene data show CDR1 as SGHRS and CDR2 as YFSETQ. The CDR3 region is CASSLDPGANVLTF. In DNA, the CDR3 is TGCGCCAGCAGCCTGGACCCTGGGGCCAACGTCCTGACTTTC.

This clonotype was counted only a few times. The J gene is TRBJ2-5, the V gene TRBV4-3; D is unclear. Germline values: CDR1 LGHNA, CDR2 YSLEER. CDR3 length: 15 amino acids. V lost 0 bases to trimming and J lost 3 bases, with 11 bases between them. The CDR3 is CASSQDSREKETQYF. The DNA of the CDR3 is TGCGCCAGCAGCCAAGATTCTAGAGAAAAAGAGACCCAGTACTTC.

The sample holds a few counts of this clonotype. The chain carries TRBV6-2 or TRBV6-3 and TRBJ2-5, with 7 bases aligning to TRBD2. The CDR3 has 17 amino acids. The junction had 13 bases not matched to a gene; V was cut back by 4 bases and J by 2 bases. Germline values: CDR1 MNHEY, CDR2 SVGEGT. The CDR3 here is CASSSGLSVQVQETQYF. Written as DNA, the CDR3 is TGTGCCAGCAGTTCGGGACTATCCGTCCAGGTTCAAGAGACCCAGTACTTC.

This clonotype was found many times. This chain joins TRBV20-1 and TRBJ2-2, with 9 bases fitting TRBD2. The V gene end was trimmed by 1 base and the J gene end by 5 bases; junction bases not matched to a gene: 11. This CDR3 comprises 17 residues. Looked up from germline, CDR1 is DFQATT and CDR2 is SNEGSKA (reference sequence). CDR3: CSARVWKRGAQTGELFF. The CDR3 DNA reads TGCAGTGCTAGAGTGTGGAAGCGGGGGGCCCAAACCGGGGAGCTGTTTTTT.

This clonotype occurred many times. The CDR3 sequence is CASSLGQPKQYF. The CDR3 bases are TGTGCCAGCAGTTTAGGACAGCCAAAGCAGTACTTC. The chain recombines TRBV12-3 or TRBV12-4 with TRBJ2-7; the D gene is possibly TRBD1 (5 bases). V was clipped by 1 base and J by 8 bases, with 9 bases between them. The CDR3 totals 12 residues.

This clonotype has at least ten counts. The chain combines TRBV29-1 with TRBJ1-1; the match to TRBD1 covers 7 bases. V lost 7 bases, J lost 7 bases, and 6 bases stayed unmatched. The CDR3 is 11 residues long. Germline V gives CDR1 SQVTM, CDR2 ANQGSEA. CDR3 coding DNA: TGCAGCGCCCAGGACAGGAATGAAGCTTTCTTT. Translated: CSAQDRNEAFF.

This clonotype was seen more than once but under ten times. The chain carries TRBV7-2 and TRBJ2-2; D may correspond to TRBD1 or TRBD2 (5 bases each). The CDR3 length is 16 residues. CDR1 and CDR2 from the germline V gene are SGHTA and FQGNSA. Trimming took 5 bases from V and 2 from J, leaving 15 bases between them. The CDR3 region is CASSPRVGTNTGELFF. The CDR3 DNA reads TGTGCCAGCAGCCCTCGGGTGGGGACCAACACCGGGGAGCTGTTTTTT.

There are a few counts of this clonotype. The chain has TRBV29-1 and TRBJ2-1; possibly TRBD1 or TRBD2 for D (5 bases each). The germline V gene has CDR1 SQVTM and CDR2 ANQGSEA. This CDR3 spans 11 amino acids. Deletions cut 4 bases from V and 12 bases from J, with 13 bases between. In DNA, the CDR3 is TGCAGCGTTGCCCTAGCAAGGGGGCAGTTCTTC. Protein: CSVALARGQFF.

This clonotype was counted a few times. The chain is built from TRBV7-2 and TRBJ2-7; unclear D gene. Germline CDR1 SGHTA, CDR2 FQGNSA. V was trimmed by 5 bases and J by 2 bases, leaving 13 bases between them. The CDR3 is 14 residues long. The CDR3 bases are TGTGCCAGCAGCGCACCCCCGCATACCTACGAGCAGTACTTC. Translated, it gives CASSAPPHTYEQYF.

This clonotype was found a few times. The chain carries TRBV27 and TRBJ1-6; D gene unclear. The V and J ends lost 0 bases and 7 bases respectively, with 10 bases between them. The CDR3 runs 15 residues. The germline V gene has CDR1 MNHEY and CDR2 SMNVEV (reference sequence). The DNA of the CDR3 is TGTGCCAGCAGTTTATCCGGAACCCAAAATTCACCCCTCCACTTT. Translation gives CASSLSGTQNSPLHF.

This clonotype was observed a handful of times. The chain carries TRBV12-3 or TRBV12-4 and TRBJ1-5; D not certain. The length of the CDR3 is 14 residues. V lost 5 bases and J 2 bases, leaving 10 bases between the germline ends. This CDR3 reads CASSTRSGNQPQHF. The CDR3 DNA is TGTGCCAGCAGTACCAGGTCGGGCAATCAGCCCCAGCATTTT.

This clonotype has only a few counts. The CDR3 reads CASSFTGTSGNEQFF. For the CDR3, the DNA is TGTGCCAGCAGCTTTACCGGGACTAGCGGTAATGAGCAGTTCTTC. V is TRBV7-2 and J is TRBJ2-1; the match to TRBD2 covers 11 bases. V gave up 3 bases and J gave up 7 bases; unmatched junction bases: 5. The CDR3 length is 15 residues. The germline gives CDR1 SGHTA, CDR2 FQGNSA.

The sample holds a few counts of this clonotype. The V and J genes are TRBV25-1 and TRBJ1-1; 9 nucleotides line up with TRBD1. Germline lookup yields CDR1 MGHDK and CDR2 SYGVNS. CDR3 length: 15 amino acids. With 4 bases clipped from V and 5 bases from J, the junction kept 8 bases outside the gene matches. In DNA, the CDR3 is TGTGCCAGCAGTGCAACGACAGGGGGTTCGACTGAAGCTTTCTTT. Protein: CASSATTGGSTEAFF.

The CDR3 loop reads CASGGQGGTGELFF. For the CDR3, the DNA is TGTGCCAGCGGCGGACAGGGTGGGACCGGGGAGCTGTTTTTT. This rearrangement joins TRBV6-1 to TRBJ2-2; 8 bases match TRBD1. This CDR3 contains 14 residues. Looked up from germline, CDR1 is MNHNS and CDR2 is SASEGT. J gave up 5 bases and V 8 bases, and 7 bases lay outside the gene matches.

This clonotype occurred many times. The chain combines TRBV12-3 or TRBV12-4 with TRBJ1-5, with D perhaps matching TRBD1 (6 bases). V was clipped by 3 bases and J by 7 bases, with 10 bases between them. The length of the CDR3 is 13 residues. The CDR3 DNA reads TGTGCCAGCAGTTTGAACAGGGCGCAGCCCCAGCATTTT. It is translated as CASSLNRAQPQHF.

In nucleotides, the CDR3 is TGTGCCAGCAGCTGGACCCACGGGGCAGGGTGGGAAAAACTGTTTTTT. Translation: CASSWTHGAGWEKLFF. The genes are TRBV7-9 and TRBJ1-4; tentatively, D is TRBD1 (5 bases). Trimming cost V 4 bases and J 8 bases, with 20 bases left between them. There are 16 residues in the CDR3. The germline gives CDR1 SEHNR, CDR2 FQNEAQ (reference sequence).

Only one count was recorded for this clonotype. The chain combines TRBV4-2 with TRBJ2-1; TRBD2 agrees at 11 bases. This CDR3 is 15 amino acids long. After removal of 2 bases from V and 7 bases from J, the junction contained 4 bases not matched to a gene. CDR1 LGHNA and CDR2 YNFKEQ come from the germline V gene. The CDR3: CASSQTSGSRNEQFF. The CDR3 nucleotides are TGTGCCAGCAGCCAAACTAGCGGGAGTAGGAATGAGCAGTTCTTC.

The chain has TRBV11-2 and TRBJ1-2, with a tentative D call TRBD1 (5 bases). Per the germline V gene, CDR1 is SGHAT and CDR2 is FQNNGV. V lost 1 base to trimming and J lost 7 bases, with 13 bases between them. The CDR3 is made up of 14 amino acids. CDR3 nucleotides: TGTGCCAGCAGCTTAGCAGGGTTCCAAGGTGGCTACACCTTC. Amino acid sequence: CASSLAGFQGGYTF. Drawing the rest from reference TRBV11-2 and TRBJ1-2, the complete variable domain is EAGVAQSPRYKIIEKRQSVAFWCNPISGHATLYWYQQILGQGPKLLIQFQNNGVVDDSQLPKDRFSAERLKGVDSTLKIQPAKLEDSAVYLCASSLAGFQGGYTFGSGTRLTVV.

This clonotype was counted a single time. The J gene is TRBJ2-1, the V gene TRBV20-1; 7 nucleotides agree with TRBD2. The trim removed 6 bases at V and 4 bases at J, leaving 12 bases unmatched. Germline V gene lookup returns CDR1 DFQATT and CDR2 SNEGSKA (reference sequence). The CDR3 sequence is 15 residues long. The CDR3 region has the DNA TGCAGTGCCCGAGGAAGAGGCGGGGGATACAATGAGCAGTTCTTC. Its translation is CSARGRGGGYNEQFF.

This clonotype has only a few counts. V usage is TRBV12-3 or TRBV12-4 and J usage is TRBJ2-1; D ambiguous. The ends were cut back, 5 bases at V and 10 bases at J, with 15 bases in the middle. The CDR3 is 13 amino acids. The CDR3 nucleotides read TGTGCCAGCAGTCGCCCCGACATTAACGAGCAGTTCTTC. Amino acids: CASSRPDINEQFF.

The rearrangement joins TRBV10-3 to TRBJ2-2, with 8 bases identical to TRBD2. Germline V gives CDR1 ENHRY, CDR2 SYGVKD. Trimming cost V 3 bases and J 6 bases; bases outside gene matches: 9. This CDR3 contains 16 residues. The CDR3 loop is CAISDPPGGRPGELFF. CDR3 bases: TGTGCCATCAGTGATCCCCCTGGCGGGAGGCCCGGGGAGCTGTTTTTT.

This clonotype came up a few times. The CDR3 loop is CASSPVPGTNTGELFF. Written as DNA, the CDR3 is TGTGCCAGCAGCCCCGTGCCGGGTACGAACACCGGGGAGCTGTTTTTT. The V gene is TRBV7-6, the J gene TRBJ2-2; D gene uncertain. Germline V gene data show CDR1 as SGHVS and CDR2 as FNYEAQ. Trimming left V 5 bases short and J 0 bases short, with 13 bases between. The CDR3 has 16 amino acids.

The rearrangement uses TRBV6-2 or TRBV6-3 and TRBJ2-7; 7 bases are a match to TRBD1. The CDR3 runs to 15 residues. The ends lost 0 bases at V and 7 bases at J; junction bases unmatched: 9. Germline V CDR1 and CDR2: MNHEY, SVGEGT. The CDR3 sequence: CASSYSGQTLLEQYF. CDR3 bases: TGTGCCAGCAGTTACTCGGGACAGACACTTTTAGAGCAGTACTTC.

The rearrangement joins TRBV4-2 to TRBJ2-5; the match to TRBD1 covers 7 bases. This CDR3 is built from 14 residues. The ends lost 4 bases at V and 3 bases at J; junction bases unmatched: 5. Germline V gene lookup returns CDR1 LGHNA and CDR2 YNFKEQ. This CDR3 reads CASSLGTEKETQYF. The CDR3 DNA sequence: TGTGCCAGCAGCCTAGGGACAGAGAAAGAGACCCAGTACTTC.

This clonotype was seen at least ten times. A much larger clone differs from this one at a single base, so this may be a read error. This sequence joins TRBV7-2 and TRBJ2-3, with unresolved D. The CDR3 is 11 residues long. V lost 2 bases and J 4 bases, leaving 1 base between the germline ends. Germline V lookup: CDR1 SGHTA, CDR2 FQGNSA. DNA for the CDR3: TGTGCCAGCAGCTTACCAGATACGCAGTATTTT. This codes for CASSLPDTQYF.

This clonotype occurred a few times. The rearrangement links TRBV5-1 to TRBJ2-3; D uncertain. The length of the CDR3 is 13 residues. Germline CDR1 reads SGHRS; CDR2 reads YFSETQ. V shed 5 bases and J shed 5 bases, with 12 bases lying between them. In nucleotides, the CDR3 is TGCGCCAGCAGAGGGCAGGATGGAGATACGCAGTATTTT. Translating gives CASRGQDGDTQYF.

The chain joins TRBV11-2 to TRBJ2-1; a weak D match, TRBD2 (5 bases). Germline V gene lookup returns CDR1 SGHAT and CDR2 FQNNGV. V shed 4 bases and J shed 6 bases, with 13 bases lying between them. The CDR3 totals 14 residues. CDR3 in amino acids: CASSSPRLFNEQFF. CDR3 nucleotides: TGTGCCAGCAGCTCGCCCCGACTATTCAATGAGCAGTTCTTC.

This clonotype came up a few times. This sequence joins TRBV6-2 or TRBV6-3 and TRBJ2-7; D might be TRBD1 (6 bases). V lost 10 bases and J 2 bases, leaving 24 bases between the germline ends. The CDR3 sequence is 16 residues long. Germline CDR1 is MNHEY and CDR2 is SVGEGT. The CDR3: CATKRQDSLTPYEQYF. Written as DNA, the CDR3 is TGTGCCACCAAGAGACAGGACTCTTTGACTCCCTACGAGCAGTACTTC.